The 11 T cell receptor beta chains presented below share a single source sample, sequenced in a study of radiation and T cells in renal cell carcinoma. Time point reported: blood 4 weeks post-SBRT, at nephrectomy. Treatment defined: 15 Gy SBRT to primary tumor, nephrectomy 4 weeks later. Assay used: immunoSEQ multiplex PCR; TCRdb lists only in-frame clones, some missing. This sample carries approximately 150,000 clones, about 86% of them seen once, and the ten largest clones take around a sixth. The sequenced sample was blood, obtained from a patient whose treatment included radiotherapy and nephrectomy. These receptors were obtained from a woman between 50 and 59 years old with renal cell carcinoma.

V usage is TRBV11-2 and J usage is TRBJ2-5; possible D gene TRBD1, 5 bases. This CDR3 comprises 12 residues. Trimming cost V 5 bases and J 5 bases, with 9 bases left between them. Per germline, CDR1 SGHAT and CDR2 FQNNGV. In nucleotides, the CDR3 is TGTGCCAGCAGCAGGGGCTGGGAGACCCAGTACTTC. This sequence encodes CASSRGWETQYF. Complete variable domain (other parts from reference TRBV11-2 and TRBJ2-5): EAGVAQSPRYKIIEKRQSVAFWCNPISGHATLYWYQQILGQGPKLLIQFQNNGVVDDSQLPKDRFSAERLKGVDSTLKIQPAKLEDSAVYLCASSRGWETQYFGPGTRLLVL.

V gene TRBV2 combines with J gene TRBJ2-5; 12 bases are a match to TRBD2. J gave up 4 bases and V 6 bases, and 18 bases lay outside the gene matches. Germline V gene sequence: CDR1 SNHLY, CDR2 FYNNEI. The CDR3 has 19 amino acids. The CDR3 sequence is CASSLRRASGGGSRETQYF. CDR3 coding DNA: TGTGCCAGCAGCCTCCGTAGGGCTAGCGGGGGGGGGTCTAGAGAGACCCAGTACTTC.

The rearrangement uses TRBV2 and TRBJ2-3, with 11 nucleotides matching TRBD2. Germline V gives CDR1 SNHLY, CDR2 FYNNEI. The CDR3 spans 14 residues. V lost 2 bases and J lost 6; bases outside the gene matches: 1. The CDR3 loop reads CASSELAGGDTQYF. The CDR3 DNA sequence: TGTGCCAGCAGTGAACTAGCGGGAGGTGATACGCAGTATTTT.

The chain carries TRBV19 and TRBJ2-3; 7 bases match TRBD2. Germline CDR1 is LNHDA and CDR2 is SQIVND (reference sequence). The CDR3 spans 17 residues. J lost 0 bases, V lost 6 bases, and 12 bases had no gene match. Here the CDR3 reads CASSPAGPSGSTDTQYF. CDR3 nucleotides: TGTGCCAGTAGCCCAGCCGGCCCTAGCGGTAGCACAGATACGCAGTATTTT.

V is TRBV6-5 and J is TRBJ1-5; D perhaps matches TRBD1 (6 bases). This CDR3 spans 13 amino acids. CDR1 MNHEY and CDR2 SVGAGI come from the germline V gene. The V end was cut by 6 bases, the J end by 7 bases, with 13 bases between. CDR3 nucleotides: TGTGCCAGCAGCCACGGGGGACAACAGCCCCAGCATTTT. This translates into CASSHGGQQPQHF.

The sample holds one count of this clone. The CDR3 here is CASSLDSGPYNEQFF. In DNA, the CDR3 is TGTGCCAGCAGCTTGGATAGCGGACCCTACAATGAGCAGTTCTTC. V gene TRBV5-5 combines with J gene TRBJ2-1; possible D gene TRBD2, 6 bases. The germline V gene encodes CDR1 SGHKS and CDR2 YYEKEE (reference sequence). V was clipped by 0 bases and J by 2 bases, with 9 bases between them. This CDR3 has 15 amino acids. The variable domain in full, completed from reference TRBV5-5 and TRBJ2-1, reads DAGVTQSPTHLIKTRGQQVTLRCSPISGHKSVSWYQQVLGQGPQFIFQYYEKEERGRGNFPDRFSARQFPNYSSELNVNALLLGDSALYLCASSLDSGPYNEQFFGPGTRLTVL.

In this sample, this clone turned up a few times. V usage is TRBV9 and J usage is TRBJ1-3; D is perhaps TRBD1 (6 bases). CDR3 length: 18 amino acids. Per germline, CDR1 SGDLS and CDR2 YYNGEE. Trimming removed 0 bases at V and 0 bases at J, with 16 bases between. CDR3 sequence: CASSVEGHFMASGNTIYF. The CDR3 DNA reads TGTGCCAGCAGCGTAGAGGGACATTTCATGGCCTCTGGAAACACCATATATTTT.

This chain uses TRBV4-3 with TRBJ1-4; D ambiguous. Trimming left V 0 bases short and J 7 bases short, with 12 bases between. CDR3 size: 15 residues. Looked up from germline, CDR1 is LGHNA and CDR2 is YSLEER. The CDR3 region is CASSQDSLGSEKLFF. DNA for the CDR3: TGCGCCAGCAGCCAAGATAGTCTGGGGAGTGAAAAACTGTTTTTT.

The chain joins TRBV7-9 to TRBJ1-1, with D tentatively TRBD1 (5 bases). Germline V gives CDR1 SEHNR, CDR2 FQNEAQ (reference sequence). The CDR3 has 12 residues. V lost 8 bases and J 3 bases, leaving 10 bases between the germline ends. DNA of the CDR3: TGTGCCAGCGTCAGGGAGCACACTGAAGCTTTCTTT. Its protein product is CASVREHTEAFF.

The gene calls are TRBV11-1 and TRBJ1-2; D gene unclear. Trimming stripped 2 bases from V and 7 bases from J, with 8 bases between. This CDR3 region has 12 residues. Germline V lookup: CDR1 SGHAT, CDR2 FQDESV (reference sequence). CDR3 sequence reads: CASSLRNGGYTF. CDR3 coding DNA: TGTGCCAGCAGCTTACGGAACGGTGGCTACACCTTC.

The chain links TRBV4-3 to TRBJ2-1; 9 nucleotides align to TRBD1. Trimming at V came to 1 base and at J to 7 bases, leaving 5 bases not matched to a gene. CDR3 length: 15 residues. Germline V gives CDR1 LGHNA, CDR2 YSLEER. The CDR3 DNA reads as TGCGCCAGCAGCCAAGCCCTACAGGGGGCGAATGAGCAGTTCTTC. Amino acid sequence: CASSQALQGANEQFF.